A selection of T cell receptor beta chains follows, all from one sample in a study of T cell responses to AZD1222 COVID-19 vaccine. Data came from immunoSEQ multiplex PCR; TCRdb stores just in-frame clones and leaves some out. This sample has 85,000 or so clones, with 90% to 95% found just once. The source material was peripheral blood, sampled 28 days after the second AZD1222 dose. These receptors came from an adult who received the AZD1222 COVID-19 vaccine. Each CDR3 is given with its conserved first and last residue. D genes are given only for firm matches. The size of a clone is reported for some rows only, either as once, few or many, or as a class for expanded clones.

>11|NA|NA|TRBV5-4|TRBJ2-5
TGTGCCAGCAGCTCACAAGAGACCCAGTACTTC
CASSSQETQYF
>14|NA|NA|TRBV6-5|TRBJ1-1
TGTGCCAGCAAGAAACAGGGACTCAACACTGAAGCTTTCTTT
CASKKQGLNTEAFF
>15|NA|TRBD1|TRBV6-5|TRBJ1-1
TGTGCCAGCACCCCGGACAGGGTTGCCGCCGCTGAAGCTTTCTTT
CASTPDRVAAAEAFF
>10|once|NA|TRBV30|TRBJ2-5
TGTGCTTGGGGGGGGACAGCCCAGTACTTC
CAWGGTAQYF
>14|NA|NA|TRBV5-1|TRBJ2-3
TGCGCCAGCAGCTTGGGGCAAGGGAGGGATACGCAGTATTTT
CASSLGQGRDTQYF
>16|NA|TRBD1|TRBV9|TRBJ2-3
TGTGCCAGCAGCCCGTGGACAGGGGAGAGCACAGATACGCAGTATTTT
CASSPWTGESTDTQYF
>12|NA|NA|TRBV30|TRBJ1-1
TGTGCCTGGAGCTCCGACACGGGTGAAGCTTTCTTT
CAWSSDTGEAFF
>13|NA|NA|TRBV30|TRBJ1-2
TGTGCCTGGAAATCTCGGGCAGCGTATGGCTACACCTTC
CAWKSRAAYGYTF
>14|NA|NA|TRBV30|TRBJ2-3
TGTGCCTACCAGGACTACCTCGTGGGGGATACGCAGTATTTT
CAYQDYLVGDTQYF
>14|few|TRBD1|TRBV29-1|TRBJ1-4
TGCAGCGTTGGCGACAGGGTAACTAATGAAAAACTGTTTTTT
CSVGDRVTNEKLFF
>15|NA|NA|TRBV19|TRBJ1-2
TGTGCCAGTAGTATGACGGGGGTCGGGCGCTATGGCTACACCTTC
CASSMTGVGRYGYTF
>13|NA|TRBD1|TRBV3-1/TRBV3-2|TRBJ1-1
TGTGCCAGCAGCCAACGACAGGGTCTTGAAGCTTTCTTT
CASSQRQGLEAFF
>15|NA|TRBD2|TRBV14|TRBJ2-7
TGTGCCAGCAGCCAAGCCGGCGGGAGGGCCTACGAGCAGTACTTC
CASSQAGGRAYEQYF
>16|NA|TRBD2|TRBV6-5|TRBJ2-1
TGTGCCAGCAGTTCCCCGGGACTAGCGGAGAACAATGAGCAGTTCTTC
CASSSPGLAENNEQFF
>11|NA|NA|TRBV27|TRBJ2-7
TGTGCCAGCAGTGACTACTCCGAGCAGTACTTC
CASSDYSEQYF
>13|NA|NA|TRBV7-3|TRBJ1-1
TGTGCCAGCAGCTTAACCAGGGACGCTGAAGCTTTCTTT
CASSLTRDAEAFF
>12|NA|NA|TRBV7-9|TRBJ2-5
TGTGCCAGCAGCCCCATCCAAGAGACCCAGTACTTC
CASSPIQETQYF
>16|NA|NA|TRBV14|TRBJ1-2
TGTGCCAGCAGCCAAGATCTTGCCAGGGGTATTTATGGCTACACCTTC
CASSQDLARGIYGYTF
>15|NA|NA|TRBV4-2|TRBJ2-3
TGTGCCAGCAGCCAAGACTGGGGGAAGACAGATACGCAGTATTTT
CASSQDWGKTDTQYF
>13|NA|NA|TRBV7-2|TRBJ1-6
TGTGCTTCCAGCCCGACAGTTAATTCACCCCTCCACTTT
CASSPTVNSPLHF
>14|NA|NA|TRBV7-2|TRBJ1-2
TGTGCCAGCAGCTTAGTTTGGGGGAACTATGGCTACACCTTC
CASSLVWGNYGYTF
>13|NA|TRBD1|TRBV12-3/TRBV12-4|TRBJ2-1
TGTGCCAGCGGTGACAGGGGTTACAATGAGCAGTTCTTC
CASGDRGYNEQFF
>16|NA|TRBD2|TRBV5-4|TRBJ2-1
TGTGCCAGCACCTCCAAGGGCGGGGGAGCCTACAATGAGCAGTTCTTC
CASTSKGGGAYNEQFF
>15|NA|TRBD1|TRBV5-1|TRBJ1-3
TGCGCCAGCAGCACGACAGGGGTGTCGGGAAACACCATATATTTT
CASSTTGVSGNTIYF
>15|few|NA|TRBV7-9|TRBJ2-3
TGTGCCAGCAGCTCCCGAGCCCGGCCCACAGATACGCAGTATTTT
CASSSRARPTDTQYF
>17|NA|TRBD2|TRBV7-9|TRBJ2-1
TGTGCCAGCAGATTACCGACCGGGACTAAAGCATACAATGAGCAGTTCTTC
CASRLPTGTKAYNEQFF
>12|NA|NA|TRBV20-1|TRBJ1-2
TGCAGTGCTAGTCTGCAGGGTTCTGGCTACACCTTC
CSASLQGSGYTF
>14|NA|NA|TRBV10-2|TRBJ1-5
TGCGCCAGCAGGGACATTCCTAGCAATCAGCCCCAGCATTTT
CASRDIPSNQPQHF
>16|few|NA|TRBV18|TRBJ1-3
TGTGCCAGCTCACCATCGCGAGGAGACTCTGGAAACACCATATATTTT
CASSPSRGDSGNTIYF
>13|NA|NA|TRBV5-5|TRBJ1-2
TGTGCCAGCAGCTTGGGACTTAACTATGGCTACACCTTC
CASSLGLNYGYTF
>15|NA|TRBD2|TRBV10-3|TRBJ2-2
TGTGCCATCATGACTAGCGACCCGAACACCGGGGAGCTGTTTTTT
CAIMTSDPNTGELFF
>15|once|NA|TRBV7-7|TRBJ2-3
TGTGCTAGCAGCTTGGGGTCATTAGGCACAGATACGCAGTATTTT
CASSLGSLGTDTQYF
>12|NA|NA|TRBV28|TRBJ2-7
TGTGCCAGCAGCCGAAGCGACCAAAAGCAGTACTTC
CASSRSDQKQYF
>14|NA|NA|TRBV18|TRBJ1-2
TGTGCCAGCTCACGGAACGCGGAGGCCTATGGCTACACCTTC
CASSRNAEAYGYTF
>13|NA|NA|TRBV7-3|TRBJ2-5
TGTGCCAGCAGCTTAGGCTCACAAGAGACCCAGTACTTC
CASSLGSQETQYF
>11|few|NA|TRBV20-1|TRBJ2-1
TGCAGTGCTACAGTAGGCAATGAGCAGTTCTTC
CSATVGNEQFF
>15|NA|NA|TRBV21-1|TRBJ2-2
TGTGCCAGCAGCAGCGGGGTCCGGGAGTCCGGGGAGCTGTTTTTT
CASSSGVRESGELFF
>14|NA|TRBD1|TRBV2|TRBJ2-2
TGTGCCAGCAGGGGACAGGGGTACACCGGGGAGCTGTTTTTT
CASRGQGYTGELFF
>13|NA|TRBD2|TRBV29-1|TRBJ2-7
TGCAGCGTGGCCGGGAGGCGTACCTACGAGCAGTACTTC
CSVAGRRTYEQYF
>14|NA|TRBD1|TRBV5-1|TRBJ1-4
TGCGCCAGCAGCAGGGACAGGGAAAATGAAAAACTGTTTTTT
CASSRDRENEKLFF
>13|NA|NA|TRBV2|TRBJ2-7
TGTGCCAGCAGCGCGAGGCGATCCTACGAGCAGTACTTC
CASSARRSYEQYF
>13|NA|NA|TRBV14|TRBJ2-1
TGTGCCAGCAGCGTGACAGCGAACTCTGAGCAGTTCTTC
CASSVTANSEQFF
>12|NA|TRBD2|TRBV2|TRBJ2-3
TGTGCCAGCAGGGAGCGGGAGTTACCGCAGTATTTT
CASRERELPQYF
>15|NA|NA|TRBV5-3|TRBJ1-4
TGTGCCGGCCGCGGACCCGACGCAACTAATGAAAAACTGTTTTTT
CAGRGPDATNEKLFF
>15|NA|TRBD2|TRBV18|TRBJ2-7
TGTGCCAGCTCACCCGGACTAGCGGGGGCCGGGGAGCAGTACTTC
CASSPGLAGAGEQYF
>16|NA|TRBD2|TRBV6-1|TRBJ2-3
TGTGCCAGCAGTGAAGGGACTAGTACGGGGTACGATACGCAGTATTTT
CASSEGTSTGYDTQYF